This TCR beta chain was sequenced for a study of T cell responses to AZD1222 COVID-19 vaccine. Study-level information: Combined were second doses at about 4 or about 12 weeks.

V dropped 4 bases and J dropped 0; count of bases not matched to a gene: 6. This CDR3 has 15 residues. Germline CDR1 reads MNHEY; CDR2 reads SMNVEV (reference sequence). Overall study findings and caveats: Increases in Spike-specific TCR breadth and depth were seen after two AZD1222 doses. Among those given AZD1222, only six were seropositive at baseline.

Profiling relied on immunoSEQ multiplex PCR, and the TCRdb table lists in-frame clones only, not all of them. The sample holds around 130,000 clones, 86% seen once. Turning to this clone: The target antigen is unknown.

The sequencing used peripheral blood, collected on day 0 of AZD1222 vaccination. The chain employs TRBV27 and TRBJ2-7, with TRBD2 matching over 7 bases. The receptor was derived from an adult in good health. CDR3 amino acids: CASSSSAGSSYEQYF. CDR3 DNA: TGTGCCAGCAGTTCATCAGCGGGGAGCTCCTACGAGCAGTACTTC.